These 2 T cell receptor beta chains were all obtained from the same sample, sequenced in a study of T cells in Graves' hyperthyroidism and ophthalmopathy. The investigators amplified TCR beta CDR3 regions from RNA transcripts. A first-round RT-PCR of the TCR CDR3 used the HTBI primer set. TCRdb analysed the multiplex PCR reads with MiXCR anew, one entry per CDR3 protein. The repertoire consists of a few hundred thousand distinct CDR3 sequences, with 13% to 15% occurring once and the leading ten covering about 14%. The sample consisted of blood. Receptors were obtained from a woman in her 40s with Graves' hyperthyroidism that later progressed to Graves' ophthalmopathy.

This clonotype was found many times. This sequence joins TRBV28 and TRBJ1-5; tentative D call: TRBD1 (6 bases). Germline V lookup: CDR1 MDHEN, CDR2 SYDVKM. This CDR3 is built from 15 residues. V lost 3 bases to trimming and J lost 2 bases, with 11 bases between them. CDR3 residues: CASSFGQRRNQPQHF. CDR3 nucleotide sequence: TGTGCCAGCAGTTTTGGACAGAGACGCAATCAGCCCCAGCATTTT.

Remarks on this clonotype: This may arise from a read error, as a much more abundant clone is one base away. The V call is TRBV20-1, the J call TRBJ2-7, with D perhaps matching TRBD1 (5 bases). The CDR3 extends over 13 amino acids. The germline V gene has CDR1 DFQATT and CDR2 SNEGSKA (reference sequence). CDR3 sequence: CSASWQGRYEEYF. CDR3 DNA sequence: TGCAGTGCTAGCTGGCAGGGCCGTTACGAGGAGTACTTC.